A selection of T cell receptor beta chains follows, all from one sample in a study of cytomegalovirus exposure and HLA in healthy donors. The protocol was immunoSEQ multiplex PCR, while the TCRdb copy is restricted to in-frame clones and leaves out a portion. The data contain some 110,000 clones, about 74% of them singletons. Sequenced material: PBMCs. These receptors originate from a young man in good health and CMV-seropositive. The CDR3 runs from the conserved cysteine through the conserved F or W. The order of the fields is CDR3 protein, CDR3 DNA, D gene, clone size, V gene, J gene, CDR3 length. D genes are given only for firm matches. Clone size is not always given. Where it is, it says once, few, many or a class for expanded clones.

CDR3aa: CASSLGLVAGGSYGYTF
CDR3nt: TGCGCCAGCAGCCTAGGGCTCGTGGCAGGGGGAAGCTATGGCTACACCTTC
d_gene: TRBD1
abundance: once
v_gene: TRBV5-1
j_gene: TRBJ1-2
len: 17

CDR3aa: CASSEAEGHGYGYPF
CDR3nt: TGTGCCAGCAGTGAAGCGGAGGGGCATGGCTATGGCTACCCCTTC
d_gene: NA
abundance: NA
v_gene: TRBV6-1
j_gene: TRBJ1-2
len: 15

CDR3aa: CASSLGHSSGNTIYF
CDR3nt: TGCGCCAGCAGCCTGGGACACAGCTCTGGAAACACCATATATTTT
d_gene: NA
abundance: few
v_gene: TRBV4-1
j_gene: TRBJ1-3
len: 15

CDR3aa: CASSLGGRGGRNTEAFF
CDR3nt: TGTGCCAGCAGCTTAGGGGGGAGAGGGGGCAGGAACACTGAAGCTTTCTTT
d_gene: TRBD1
abundance: NA
v_gene: TRBV7-6
j_gene: TRBJ1-1
len: 17

CDR3aa: CASRPRGSYNSPLHF
CDR3nt: TGTGCCAGCAGGCCTCGGGGCTCCTATAATTCACCCCTCCACTTT
d_gene: NA
abundance: NA
v_gene: TRBV5-6
j_gene: TRBJ1-6
len: 15

CDR3aa: CASSLGRGTASYEQYF
CDR3nt: TGTGCCAGCAGCTTAGGACGAGGGACTGCTTCCTACGAGCAGTACTTC
d_gene: NA
abundance: NA
v_gene: TRBV11-2
j_gene: TRBJ2-7
len: 16

CDR3aa: CASSFPGGIQGYTF
CDR3nt: TGTGCCAGCAGTTTCCCGGGCGGGATCCAAGGCTACACCTTC
d_gene: NA
abundance: NA
v_gene: TRBV28
j_gene: TRBJ1-2
len: 14

CDR3aa: CASSRGGLAGPTGELFF
CDR3nt: TGTGCCAGCAGCAGAGGTGGACTAGCGGGGCCTACCGGGGAGCTGTTTTTT
d_gene: NA
abundance: NA
v_gene: TRBV21-1
j_gene: TRBJ2-2
len: 17

CDR3aa: CASSLLSGDSPLHF
CDR3nt: TGTGCCAGCAGTCTCTTATCGGGGGATTCACCCCTCCACTTT
d_gene: NA
abundance: NA
v_gene: TRBV27
j_gene: TRBJ1-6
len: 14

CDR3aa: CASSSTPGVNTEAFF
CDR3nt: TGTGCCAGTAGTTCCACCCCCGGGGTGAACACTGAAGCTTTCTTT
d_gene: NA
abundance: NA
v_gene: TRBV19
j_gene: TRBJ1-1
len: 15

CDR3aa: CASSPGGPYNEQFF
CDR3nt: TGCGCCAGCAGCCCGGGGGGCCCCTACAATGAGCAGTTCTTC
d_gene: NA
abundance: NA
v_gene: TRBV5-1
j_gene: TRBJ2-1
len: 14

CDR3aa: CASSLARTSGGETQYF
CDR3nt: TGTGCCAGCAGCTTAGCCCGGACTAGCGGGGGAGAGACCCAGTACTTC
d_gene: TRBD2
abundance: few
v_gene: TRBV7-2
j_gene: TRBJ2-5
len: 16

CDR3aa: CASSFWGAYNEQFF
CDR3nt: TGTGCCAGCAGTTTTTGGGGAGCCTACAATGAGCAGTTCTTC
d_gene: NA
abundance: few
v_gene: TRBV27
j_gene: TRBJ2-1
len: 14

CDR3aa: CARSSRQDPNQPQHF
CDR3nt: TGTGCCAGAAGCTCAAGACAGGACCCCAATCAGCCCCAGCATTTT
d_gene: NA
abundance: NA
v_gene: TRBV5-3
j_gene: TRBJ1-5
len: 15

CDR3aa: CASSETAGNQPQHF
CDR3nt: TGTGCCAGCAGTGAAACGGCGGGCAATCAGCCCCAGCATTTT
d_gene: NA
abundance: NA
v_gene: TRBV2
j_gene: TRBJ1-5
len: 14

CDR3aa: CAVGGTGETQYF
CDR3nt: TGTGCAGTGGGAGGGACGGGAGAGACCCAGTACTTC
d_gene: TRBD2
abundance: NA
v_gene: TRBV2
j_gene: TRBJ2-5
len: 12

CDR3aa: CASSYNRKSYEQYF
CDR3nt: TGTGCCAGCAGTTATAACAGGAAATCCTACGAGCAGTACTTC
d_gene: NA
abundance: few
v_gene: TRBV6-5
j_gene: TRBJ2-7
len: 14

CDR3aa: CASSYSNREETQYF
CDR3nt: TGTGCCAGCAGTTACTCCAACAGGGAAGAGACCCAGTACTTC
d_gene: NA
abundance: NA
v_gene: TRBV6-5
j_gene: TRBJ2-5
len: 14

CDR3aa: CASSLRGGVSGYTF
CDR3nt: TGTGCCAGCAGCTTGAGGGGGGGGGTGAGTGGCTACACCTTC
d_gene: NA
abundance: NA
v_gene: TRBV5-4
j_gene: TRBJ1-2
len: 14

CDR3aa: CASSLLTSGGTDTQYF
CDR3nt: TGTGCCAGCAGCTTACTAACTAGCGGGGGCACAGATACGCAGTATTTT
d_gene: TRBD2
abundance: NA
v_gene: TRBV5-5
j_gene: TRBJ2-3
len: 16

CDR3aa: CASSVTGRIPGGYTF
CDR3nt: TGTGCCAGCAGCGTGACAGGGCGGATTCCGGGTGGCTACACCTTC
d_gene: TRBD1
abundance: few
v_gene: TRBV5-4
j_gene: TRBJ1-2
len: 15

CDR3aa: CASSAPTGNYGYTF
CDR3nt: TGTGCCAGCAGCGCGCCGACAGGGAACTATGGCTACACCTTC
d_gene: TRBD1
abundance: NA
v_gene: TRBV5-4
j_gene: TRBJ1-2
len: 14

CDR3aa: CASSLRRDSGSSYNSPLHF
CDR3nt: TGTGCCAGCAGTTTAAGAAGGGACAGTGGAAGCTCCTATAATTCACCCCTCCACTTT
d_gene: TRBD1
abundance: once
v_gene: TRBV28
j_gene: TRBJ1-6
len: 19

CDR3aa: CASSEALPSYNEQFF
CDR3nt: TGTGCCAGCAGTGAGGCTTTACCCTCCTACAATGAGCAGTTCTTC
d_gene: NA
abundance: NA
v_gene: TRBV2
j_gene: TRBJ2-1
len: 15

CDR3aa: CASSQVAVSNQPQHF
CDR3nt: TGCGCCAGCAGCCAAGTGGCGGTTTCAAATCAGCCCCAGCATTTT
d_gene: NA
abundance: NA
v_gene: TRBV4-1
j_gene: TRBJ1-5
len: 15

CDR3aa: CASRPTGVYGYPF
CDR3nt: TGTGCCAGCAGGCCGACAGGGGTCTATGGCTACCCCTTC
d_gene: TRBD1
abundance: NA
v_gene: TRBV6-5
j_gene: TRBJ1-2
len: 13

CDR3aa: CASSQQTGNEKLFF
CDR3nt: TGCGCCAGCAGCCAGCAGACAGGGAATGAAAAACTGTTTTTT
d_gene: TRBD1
abundance: NA
v_gene: TRBV5-1
j_gene: TRBJ1-4
len: 14

CDR3aa: CASSQLQGNQPQHF
CDR3nt: TGCGCCAGCAGCCAATTACAGGGGAATCAGCCCCAGCATTTT
d_gene: TRBD1
abundance: few
v_gene: TRBV4-1
j_gene: TRBJ1-5
len: 14

CDR3aa: CASSEAARAAAEAFF
CDR3nt: TGTGCCAGCAGTGAAGCGGCGAGGGCTGCGGCTGAAGCTTTCTTT
d_gene: NA
abundance: NA
v_gene: TRBV6-1
j_gene: TRBJ1-1
len: 15

CDR3aa: CAIKIGTGGTGELFF
CDR3nt: TGTGCCATCAAGATCGGGACAGGGGGCACCGGGGAGCTGTTTTTT
d_gene: TRBD1
abundance: few
v_gene: TRBV10-3
j_gene: TRBJ2-2
len: 15

CDR3aa: CASSVGQGMETQYF
CDR3nt: TGTGCCAGCAGCGTCGGACAGGGGATGGAGACCCAGTACTTC
d_gene: TRBD1
abundance: NA
v_gene: TRBV7-7
j_gene: TRBJ2-5
len: 14

CDR3aa: CASEGGRLSYEQYF
CDR3nt: TGTGCCAGCGAGGGGGGGCGTTTATCCTACGAGCAGTACTTC
d_gene: NA
abundance: NA
v_gene: TRBV6-1
j_gene: TRBJ2-7
len: 14

CDR3aa: CASSVGTGRGTEAFF
CDR3nt: TGTGCCAGCAGCGTAGGGACAGGTCGGGGCACTGAAGCTTTCTTT
d_gene: TRBD1
abundance: NA
v_gene: TRBV9
j_gene: TRBJ1-1
len: 15

CDR3aa: CASSSSGDTQYF
CDR3nt: TGTGCCAGCAGCTCTAGCGGGGATACGCAGTATTTT
d_gene: TRBD2
abundance: NA
v_gene: TRBV7-6
j_gene: TRBJ2-3
len: 12

CDR3aa: CASSEEVGEIYEQYF
CDR3nt: TGTGCCAGCAGTGAAGAGGTCGGGGAGATTTACGAGCAGTACTTC
d_gene: NA
abundance: NA
v_gene: TRBV2
j_gene: TRBJ2-7
len: 15

CDR3aa: CASTDRDRGSHEQYF
CDR3nt: TGTGCCAGCACCGACCGGGACAGGGGGTCCCACGAGCAGTACTTC
d_gene: TRBD1
abundance: NA
v_gene: TRBV5-6
j_gene: TRBJ2-7
len: 15

CDR3aa: CASSLVGTDTQYF
CDR3nt: TGTGCCAGCAGCTTGGTCGGCACAGATACGCAGTATTTT
d_gene: NA
abundance: NA
v_gene: TRBV5-4
j_gene: TRBJ2-3
len: 13

CDR3aa: CASSLAGGGGNTIYF
CDR3nt: TGTGCCAGCAGCTTAGCGGGGGGAGGCGGAAACACCATATATTTT
d_gene: NA
abundance: NA
v_gene: TRBV13
j_gene: TRBJ1-3
len: 15

CDR3aa: CASSTHRGQETQYF
CDR3nt: TGCGCCAGCAGCACGCACAGGGGCCAAGAGACCCAGTACTTC
d_gene: TRBD1
abundance: NA
v_gene: TRBV5-1
j_gene: TRBJ2-5
len: 14

CDR3aa: CASSFGGLGSNEQFF
CDR3nt: TGTGCCAGCAGCTTTGGCGGGCTAGGGAGTAATGAGCAGTTCTTC
d_gene: NA
abundance: once
v_gene: TRBV13
j_gene: TRBJ2-1
len: 15

CDR3aa: CATQSGQNSPLHF
CDR3nt: TGTGCCACCCAGTCGGGACAGAATTCACCCCTCCACTTT
d_gene: TRBD1
abundance: NA
v_gene: TRBV10-3
j_gene: TRBJ1-6
len: 13

CDR3aa: CASIGGARNYGYTF
CDR3nt: TGTGCCAGTATCGGCGGGGCCCGAAACTATGGCTACACCTTC
d_gene: NA
abundance: NA
v_gene: TRBV19
j_gene: TRBJ1-2
len: 14

CDR3aa: CASSVTGEPTPLFF
CDR3nt: TGTGCCAGCAGCGTAACCGGGGAGCCCACCCCGCTGTTTTTT
d_gene: NA
abundance: NA
v_gene: TRBV9
j_gene: TRBJ2-2
len: 14

CDR3aa: CSVETQGGHGYPF
CDR3nt: TGCAGCGTTGAGACACAGGGGGGCCATGGCTACCCCTTC
d_gene: TRBD1
abundance: once
v_gene: TRBV29-1
j_gene: TRBJ1-2
len: 13

CDR3aa: CASSTLGGTFTTPMVPQHF
CDR3nt: TGTGCCAGCAGCACCCTGGGTGGGACTTTTACCACCCCCATGGTACCCCAGCATTTT
d_gene: NA
abundance: NA
v_gene: TRBV21-1
j_gene: TRBJ1-5
len: 19

CDR3aa: CASSLRDRDWEQYF
CDR3nt: TGCGCCAGCAGCTTGCGAGACAGGGACTGGGAGCAGTACTTC
d_gene: NA
abundance: NA
v_gene: TRBV5-1
j_gene: TRBJ2-5
len: 14

CDR3aa: CAWTQGGGLEIQYF
CDR3nt: TGTGCCTGGACCCAGGGTGGGGGCTTAGAGATCCAGTACTTC
d_gene: NA
abundance: NA
v_gene: TRBV30
j_gene: TRBJ2-5
len: 14

CDR3aa: CASSSGQGVTTEAFF
CDR3nt: TGCGCCAGCAGCTCAGGACAGGGGGTAACAACTGAAGCTTTCTTT
d_gene: TRBD1
abundance: NA
v_gene: TRBV5-1
j_gene: TRBJ1-1
len: 15

CDR3aa: CASSLRTSGGRYEQYF
CDR3nt: TGTGCCAGCAGCTTGCGAACTAGCGGGGGACGGTACGAGCAGTACTTC
d_gene: TRBD2
abundance: NA
v_gene: TRBV5-4
j_gene: TRBJ2-7
len: 16

CDR3aa: CASSWDLNTEAFF
CDR3nt: TGTGCCAGCAGCTGGGACTTGAACACTGAAGCTTTCTTT
d_gene: NA
abundance: NA
v_gene: TRBV7-3
j_gene: TRBJ1-1
len: 13

CDR3aa: CASSANRARRYTEAFF
CDR3nt: TGTGCCAGCAGCGCTAACAGGGCACGAAGGTACACTGAAGCTTTCTTT
d_gene: NA
abundance: NA
v_gene: TRBV5-4
j_gene: TRBJ1-1
len: 16

CDR3aa: CASSFDTAREQETQYF
CDR3nt: TGCGCCAGCAGCTTTGACACGGCCAGAGAGCAAGAGACCCAGTACTTC
d_gene: NA
abundance: NA
v_gene: TRBV5-1
j_gene: TRBJ2-5
len: 16

CDR3aa: CASSLSGGGGDTQYF
CDR3nt: TGTGCCAGCAGCTTATCGGGGGGAGGGGGAGATACGCAGTATTTT
d_gene: NA
abundance: NA
v_gene: TRBV7-2
j_gene: TRBJ2-3
len: 15